The present T cell receptor (beta chain) was sequenced within a study of blood T cell repertoires in COVID-19. Germline V CDR1 and CDR2: SGHDN, FVKESK. V lost 8 bases and J lost 1, with 11 bases in between. This CDR3 has 13 residues. Assay used: immunoSEQ multiplex PCR; TCRdb lists only in-frame clones, some missing. The sample lists 160,000 or so clones; 87% were seen once. The receptor was derived from a woman between 65 and 79 years old with COVID-19, enrolled during active disease. The gene calls are TRBV14 and TRBJ1-1; D is uncertain. Material for sequencing was peripheral blood. The CDR3 loop is CASHSTGNTEAFF. The CDR3 region has the DNA TGTGCCAGCCACTCCACGGGGAACACTGAAGCTTTCTTT.